The entry below describes one T cell receptor beta chain. Clones were read by immunoSEQ multiplex PCR, and TCRdb kept only the in-frame ones, dropping some. The sample consists of approximately 150,000 clones, 91% of them appearing once. After removal of 3 bases from V and 6 bases from J, the junction contained 15 bases not matched to a gene. The CDR3 sequence is 17 residues long. Germline CDR1 reads SGHRS; CDR2 reads YFSETQ. This entry belongs to a study of T cell responses to AZD1222 COVID-19 vaccine. Here the sequenced sample was peripheral blood, taken 28 days after the second dose of the MenACWY control vaccine. This clonotype was sampled from an adult who received the MenACWY meningococcal vaccine as a control. The chain combines TRBV5-1 with TRBJ2-3; TRBD1 agrees at 8 bases. The CDR3 here is CASSSLGQGRPEDTQYF. As DNA, the CDR3 is TGCGCCAGCAGCTCCCTCGGACAGGGCAGGCCGGAGGATACGCAGTATTTT.